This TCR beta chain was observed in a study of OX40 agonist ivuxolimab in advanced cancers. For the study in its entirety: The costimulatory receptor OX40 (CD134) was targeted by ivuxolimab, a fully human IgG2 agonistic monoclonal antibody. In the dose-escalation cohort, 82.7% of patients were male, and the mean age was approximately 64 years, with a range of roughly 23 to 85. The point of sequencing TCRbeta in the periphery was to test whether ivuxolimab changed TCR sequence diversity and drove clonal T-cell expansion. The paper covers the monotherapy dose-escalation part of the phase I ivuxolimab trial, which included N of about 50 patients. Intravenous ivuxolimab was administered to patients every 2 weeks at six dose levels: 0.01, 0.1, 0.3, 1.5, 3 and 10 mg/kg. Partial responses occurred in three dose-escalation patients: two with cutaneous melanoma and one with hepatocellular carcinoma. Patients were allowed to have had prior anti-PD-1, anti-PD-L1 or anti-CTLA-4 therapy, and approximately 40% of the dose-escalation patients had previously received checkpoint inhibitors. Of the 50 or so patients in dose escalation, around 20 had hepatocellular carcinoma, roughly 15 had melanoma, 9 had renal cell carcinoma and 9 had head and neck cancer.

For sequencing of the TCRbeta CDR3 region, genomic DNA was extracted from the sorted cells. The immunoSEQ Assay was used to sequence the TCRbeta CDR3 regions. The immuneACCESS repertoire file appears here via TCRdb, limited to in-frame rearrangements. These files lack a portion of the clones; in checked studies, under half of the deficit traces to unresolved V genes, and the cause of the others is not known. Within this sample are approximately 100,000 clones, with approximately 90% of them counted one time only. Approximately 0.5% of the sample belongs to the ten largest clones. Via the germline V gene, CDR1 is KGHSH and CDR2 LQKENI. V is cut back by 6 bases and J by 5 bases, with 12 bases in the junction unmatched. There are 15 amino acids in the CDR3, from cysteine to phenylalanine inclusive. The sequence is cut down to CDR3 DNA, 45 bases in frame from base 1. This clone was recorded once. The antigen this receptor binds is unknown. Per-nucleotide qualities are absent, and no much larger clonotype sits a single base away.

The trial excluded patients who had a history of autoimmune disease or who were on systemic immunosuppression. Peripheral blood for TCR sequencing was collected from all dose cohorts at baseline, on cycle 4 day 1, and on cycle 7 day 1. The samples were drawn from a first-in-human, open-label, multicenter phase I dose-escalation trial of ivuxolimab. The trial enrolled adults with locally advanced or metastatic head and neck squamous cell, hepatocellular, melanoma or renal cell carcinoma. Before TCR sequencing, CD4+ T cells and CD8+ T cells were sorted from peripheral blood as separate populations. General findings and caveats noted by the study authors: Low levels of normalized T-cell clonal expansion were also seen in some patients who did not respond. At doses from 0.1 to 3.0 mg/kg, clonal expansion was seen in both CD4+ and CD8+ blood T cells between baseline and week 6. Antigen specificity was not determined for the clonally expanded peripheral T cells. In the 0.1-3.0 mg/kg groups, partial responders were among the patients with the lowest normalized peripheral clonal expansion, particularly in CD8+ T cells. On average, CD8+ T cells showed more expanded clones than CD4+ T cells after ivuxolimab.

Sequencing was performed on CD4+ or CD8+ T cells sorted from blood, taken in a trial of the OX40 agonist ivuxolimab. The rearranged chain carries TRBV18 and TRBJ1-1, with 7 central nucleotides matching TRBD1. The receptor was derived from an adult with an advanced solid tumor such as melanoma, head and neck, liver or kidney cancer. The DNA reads TGTGCCAGCTCCATTCAAGCCAGGGGGGCGACTGAAGCTTTCTTT. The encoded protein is CASSIQARGATEAFF.